This TCR beta chain was profiled in a study of molecular identifiers for immune sequencing clone quantification. V trimming: 4 bases; J trimming: 4 bases; junction bases outside the gene matches: 8. The CDR3 has 15 amino acids. In germline, CDR1 is SGHRS, CDR2 YFSETQ. TCRdb recomputed calls from the PCR reads with MiXCR, one row per CDR3 protein. This sample has about half a million distinct CDR3 sequences, with around 23% found just once. This clonotype was seen many times. The receptor comes from a human donor in good health. Some libraries in this study had Jurkat cell RNA spiked in. The J gene is TRBJ2-3, the V gene TRBV5-1; 8 nucleotides match TRBD1. Sequenced material: naive CD8+ T cells from blood, with Jurkat cell RNA spiked in. Documented subset: FACS-sorted CD8+CD4-CCR7+CD45RA+ naive T cells. Here the CDR3 reads CASSPRTGTSDTQYF. CDR3 coding DNA: TGCGCCAGCAGCCCACGGACAGGGACGTCAGATACGCAGTATTTT.